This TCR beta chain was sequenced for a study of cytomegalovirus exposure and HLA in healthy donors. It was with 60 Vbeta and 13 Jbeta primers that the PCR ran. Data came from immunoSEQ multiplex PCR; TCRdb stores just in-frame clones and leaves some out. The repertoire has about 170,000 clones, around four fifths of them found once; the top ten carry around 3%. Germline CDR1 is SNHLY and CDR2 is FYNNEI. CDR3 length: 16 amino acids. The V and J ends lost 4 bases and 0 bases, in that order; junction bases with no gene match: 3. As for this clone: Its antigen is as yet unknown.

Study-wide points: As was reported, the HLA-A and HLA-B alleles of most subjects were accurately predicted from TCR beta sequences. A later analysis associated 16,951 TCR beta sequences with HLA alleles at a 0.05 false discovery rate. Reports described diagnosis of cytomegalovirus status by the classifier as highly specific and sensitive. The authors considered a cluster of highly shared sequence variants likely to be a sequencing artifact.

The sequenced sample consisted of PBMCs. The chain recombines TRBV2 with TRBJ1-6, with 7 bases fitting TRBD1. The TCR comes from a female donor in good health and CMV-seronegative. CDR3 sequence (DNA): TGTGCCAGCAGTGCCGACAGGGACTCCTATAATTCACCCCTCCACTTT. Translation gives CASSADRDSYNSPLHF.